Listed here are 7 T cell receptor beta chains from one sample, sequenced in a study of shared clonotypes between healthy human individuals. Sequencing used immunoSEQ multiplex PCR; TCRdb keeps in-frame clones, though not all of them. Among approximately 710,000 clones listed, 90% were seen once. Sequenced sample: memory CD8+ T cells from PBMCs. Subset described: CD45RO+ cells pooled with CCR7-negative TemRA cells. Receptors were obtained from a man in his late teens or twenties in good health. Some clones in this sample may be carry-over from other donors' samples.

CDR3 sequence reads: CASSPPPGQGAFGANVLTF. The CDR3 DNA reads TGTGCCAGCTCACCACCTCCGGGACAGGGGGCTTTTGGGGCCAACGTCCTGACTTTC. The rearrangement uses TRBV18 and TRBJ2-6, with 12 positions matching TRBD1. CDR1 KGHSH and CDR2 LQKENI come from the germline V gene. This CDR3 has 19 amino acids. Losses at the gene ends were 0 bases for V and 3 bases for J; bases not matched to a gene: 6.

The V gene is TRBV29-1, the J gene TRBJ2-7; TRBD1 is a possible D gene (6 bases). This CDR3 is 14 amino acids long. Looked up from germline, CDR1 is SQVTM and CDR2 is ANQGSEA. Trimming stripped 1 base from V and 2 bases from J, with 12 bases between. The CDR3, as DNA: TGCAGCGTTGAAGGGCCAGGGGCACCCTACGAGCAGTACTTC. This sequence encodes CSVEGPGAPYEQYF.

The rearrangement links TRBV6-1 to TRBJ2-2, with 10 positions matching TRBD2. The V and J ends lost 2 bases and 3 bases, in that order; junction bases with no gene match: 6. CDR3 length: 17 residues. Germline CDR1 is MNHNS and CDR2 is SASEGT. CDR3 amino acids: CASSEFSLAGYTGELFF. The CDR3 DNA reads TGTGCCAGCAGTGAATTTTCACTAGCGGGGTACACCGGGGAGCTGTTTTTT.

This clone was counted a single time. This rearrangement joins TRBV5-1 to TRBJ2-2, with D perhaps matching TRBD2 (7 bases). Germline V CDR1 and CDR2: SGHRS, YFSETQ. This CDR3 is 16 amino acids long. With 3 bases removed from V and 2 bases from J, the gap between germline ends came to 14 bases. The CDR3 spells CASSSVGGPNTGELFF. The CDR3 DNA reads as TGCGCCAGCAGCTCTGTCGGGGGGCCTAACACCGGGGAGCTGTTTTTT.

The chain employs TRBV9 and TRBJ2-2, with a possible D match to TRBD1 (6 bases). CDR1 is SGDLS and CDR2 is YYNGEE in the germline V gene. This CDR3 contains 14 residues. Trimming pared 6 bases from V and 7 bases from J, leaving 16 bases between. CDR3 protein: CASKPVRGNGELFF. The CDR3 DNA reads TGTGCCAGCAAGCCGGTCAGGGGCAACGGGGAGCTGTTTTTT.

The V and J genes are TRBV6-5 and TRBJ2-7; D assignment may be TRBD1 or TRBD2 (5 bases each). Looked up from germline, CDR1 is MNHEY and CDR2 is SVGAGI. Between the trimmed V and J ends, which lost 5 bases and 3 bases, there was a span of 17 bases. This CDR3 is built from 15 residues. CDR3 nucleotides: TGTGCCAGCAGTACCCAGCCACGGGACGTCTACGAGCAGTACTTC. This encodes CASSTQPRDVYEQYF.

Only one count was recorded for this clone. This sequence joins TRBV5-5 and TRBJ1-5; TRBD1 matches at 7 bases. The germline gives CDR1 SGHKS, CDR2 YYEKEE (reference sequence). Trimming cost V 4 bases and J 4 bases; bases outside gene matches: 8. The CDR3 runs to 15 residues. CDR3 DNA sequence: TGTGCCAGCAGCAACTACAGGGGAGGTAATCAGCCCCAGCATTTT. It translates to CASSNYRGGNQPQHF. The whole variable domain, filled in from reference TRBV5-5 and TRBJ1-5, reads DAGVTQSPTHLIKTRGQQVTLRCSPISGHKSVSWYQQVLGQGPQFIFQYYEKEERGRGNFPDRFSARQFPNYSSELNVNALLLGDSALYLCASSNYRGGNQPQHFGDGTRLSIL.